This T cell receptor beta chain came from a study of CD8+ T cells in alopecia areata (dated by TCRdb to the late 2010s). At the level of the whole study: The treated patients, all with moderate-to-severe alopecia areata, were enrolled in an open-label pilot trial of oral tofacitinib given at 5 to 10 mg twice daily. Patients stayed on tofacitinib for 6 to 18 months and then had 6 months of follow-up off drug so that delayed response and recurrence could be assessed. High-throughput TCRbeta sequencing was used to examine T cell clonal expansion in alopecia areata in both the C3H/HeJ mouse model and human patients. In humans, TCRbeta sequencing was performed on scalp tissue and on sorted CD4+ and CD8+ peripheral blood T cells from healthy controls and from patients with patchy or totalis/universalis alopecia areata. Biopsies were taken from tofacitinib-treated patients at baseline and again at 4 and 24 weeks into treatment, and several of those patients also had a later scalp biopsy. Clonality in the scalp was compared among normal scalp (n=4), patchy alopecia areata scalp (n=8), and alopecia totalis/universalis scalp (n=8). RNA came from the PAXgene miRNA kit for fixed scalp, the miRNeasy kit for PBMCs, and the RNeasy kit for mouse skin. immunoSEQ multiplex PCR using 35 Vbeta forward primers and 13 Jbeta reverse primers was used to amplify TCRbeta CDR3 regions. Findings and caveats that apply to the study as a whole: Compared with normal scalp, lesional scalp, particularly in alopecia totalis/universalis, had higher clonality and more expanded CD8+ clones, which suggests antigenic drive. Compared with mice, TCR sequences shared between patients were less clear, possibly partly because of HLA diversity across the patient population. Unlike mouse skin, where gammadelta T cells dominate, normal human skin contains resident alphabeta T cells that get sequenced too, which complicates analysis of the scalp TCR repertoire.

From alopecia areata patients, peripheral blood was collected along with lesional scalp punch biopsies. PBMCs were separated by density centrifugation and stained for CD3, CD4 and CD8, after which CD4+ and CD8+ T cells were sorted on a FACSAria. This clone was observed a few times. Its antigen is not yet known. No qualities accompany the bases; no much larger clone lies one base away. The library was generated by the immunoSEQ multiplex PCR assay. RNA was extracted from all samples and reverse transcribed into cDNA, which served as template for TCR sequencing. SuperScript III was used for first-strand cDNA synthesis, primed with a 2:1 mix of oligo-dT and random hexamers. A synthetic immune receptor repertoire was used to assess amplification bias, and residual bias was removed computationally. The published analysis was carried out like this. Raw reads were preprocessed to remove errors, and CDR3 was defined according to IMGT conventions as the region from the conserved cysteine to phenylalanine. Clonality was computed by normalizing Shannon entropy by log2 of the number of productive unique TCRs and subtracting the result from 1. Scalp TCRbeta sequences were cross-referenced with sorted blood CD4 and CD8 repertoires so that the CD4 or CD8 identity of scalp clones could be inferred. TCRdb took this table from immuneACCESS and kept in-frame rearrangements with V and J called. Such tables lack part of the clones; where checked against another copy, unresolved V genes explain under half of the gap, and the rest is unexplained. Clonal size and the V and J genes are those of that table, whereas D and trimming came from the DNA. In this sample the table shows roughly 120,000 clones, around two fifths of which occur a single time. The ten largest clones take up 3% to 3.5% of the sample.

The CDR3 runs 15 residues from the cysteine to the phenylalanine. Only the CDR3 DNA is retained, 45 bases long and in frame from the first base. The junction shows trimming of 4 bases on V and 4 bases on J, plus 14 bases between the germline ends. The germline V gene provides CDR1 SGHAT and CDR2 FQNNGV. Sequencing used CD4+ T cells sorted from blood. The clonotype originates from a human donor with alopecia areata. The sequence links TRBV11-2 to TRBJ2-1, with TRBD1 tentatively as D gene (6 bases match). The CDR3 reads as follows: CASSSRQDGYNEQFF. The base sequence is TGTGCCAGCAGCTCCCGACAGGACGGATACAATGAGCAGTTCTTC.